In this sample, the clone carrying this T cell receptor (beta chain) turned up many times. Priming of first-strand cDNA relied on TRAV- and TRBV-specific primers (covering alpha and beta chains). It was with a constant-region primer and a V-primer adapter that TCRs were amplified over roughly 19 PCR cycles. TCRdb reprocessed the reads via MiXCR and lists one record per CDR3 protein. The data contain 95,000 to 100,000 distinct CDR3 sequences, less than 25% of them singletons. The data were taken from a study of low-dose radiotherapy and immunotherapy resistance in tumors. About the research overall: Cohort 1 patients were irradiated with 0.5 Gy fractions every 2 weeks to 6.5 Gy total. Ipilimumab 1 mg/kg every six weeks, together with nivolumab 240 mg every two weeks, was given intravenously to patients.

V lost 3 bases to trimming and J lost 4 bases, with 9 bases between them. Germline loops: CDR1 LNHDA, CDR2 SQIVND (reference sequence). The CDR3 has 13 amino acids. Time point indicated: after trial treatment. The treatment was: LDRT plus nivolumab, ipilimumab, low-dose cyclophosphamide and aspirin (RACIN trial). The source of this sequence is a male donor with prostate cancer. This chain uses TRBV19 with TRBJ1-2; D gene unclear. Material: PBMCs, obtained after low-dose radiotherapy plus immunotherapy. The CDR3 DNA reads TGTGCCAGTAGTATCCTACGCGGCTATGGCTACACCTTC. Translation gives CASSILRGYGYTF.